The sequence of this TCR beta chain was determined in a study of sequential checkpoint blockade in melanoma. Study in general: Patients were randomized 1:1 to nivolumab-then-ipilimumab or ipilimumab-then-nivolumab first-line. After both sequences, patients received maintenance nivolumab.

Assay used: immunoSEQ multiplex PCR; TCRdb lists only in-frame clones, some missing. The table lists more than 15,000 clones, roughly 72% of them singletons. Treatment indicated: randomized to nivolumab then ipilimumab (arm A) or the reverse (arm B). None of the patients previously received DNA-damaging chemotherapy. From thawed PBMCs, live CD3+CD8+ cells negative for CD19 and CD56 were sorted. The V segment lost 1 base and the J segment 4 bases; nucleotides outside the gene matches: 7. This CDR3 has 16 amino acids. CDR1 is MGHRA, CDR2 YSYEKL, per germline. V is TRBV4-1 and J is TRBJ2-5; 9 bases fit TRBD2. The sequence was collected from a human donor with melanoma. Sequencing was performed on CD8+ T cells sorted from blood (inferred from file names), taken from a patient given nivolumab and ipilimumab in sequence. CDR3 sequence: CASSQVSTSGRETQYF. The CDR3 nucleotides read TGCGCCAGCAGCCAAGTCTCCACTAGCGGGCGAGAGACCCAGTACTTC.